The rows below give T cell receptor beta chains drawn from one sample of a study of vaccination effects on CD4 cells after COVID-19. What these receptors recognize is not known. Libraries were prepared by immunoSEQ multiplex PCR; TCRdb keeps only in-frame clonotypes and omits some of them. The data contain roughly 27,000 clones, 69% of them singletons. The sample was CD4+ T cells from PBMCs cultured with SARS-CoV-2 spike peptides, taken before COVID-19 vaccination. All receptors derive from a human donor who had a prior SARS-CoV-2 infection. The conserved cysteine and the conserved F or W are not part of the CDR3 here.

j_gene,v_gene,CDR3aa
TRBJ2-1,TRBV5-6,ASSFLAGGRGEQF
TRBJ2-7,TRBV27,ASSAGDRLYEQY
TRBJ2-5,TRBV5-5,ASSLRTGQETQY
TRBJ2-7,TRBV4-2,ASSPTRLRSYEQY
TRBJ2-1,TRBV6-5,ASSLAGWVNEQF
TRBJ2-5,TRBV5-4,ASSLYPSRGAGETQY
TRBJ1-4,TRBV6-5,ASSRQSPSPEKLF
TRBJ1-4,TRBV4-2,ASSLGTGRDEKLF
TRBJ2-1,TRBV7-9,ASSLYTTNFHNEQF
TRBJ1-4,TRBV7-9,ASSLDVGGGEKLF
TRBJ2-7,TRBV7-9,ASSLGLAGGQYEQY
TRBJ2-2,TRBV2,ASSATHVTGELF
TRBJ1-1,TRBV6-5,ASRGTPPSTEAF
TRBJ2-3,TRBV11-2,ASSSLAGHTTDTQY
TRBJ1-3,TRBV9,ASSVAGDRDGNTIY
TRBJ1-5,TRBV2,ASSPTPVLRPQH
TRBJ2-1,TRBV10-3,AIQREGRSYNEQF
TRBJ1-1,TRBV2,ASSSGAGTEAF
TRBJ2-2,TRBV2,ASSASGPPSGELF
TRBJ1-2,TRBV5-5,ASSLGPGTDYGYT
TRBJ1-1,TRBV5-1,ASRPTDRGHTEAF
TRBJ1-4,TRBV9,ASSVASTTNEKLF
TRBJ2-7,TRBV6-1,ASSEGAGWSSEQY
TRBJ2-1,TRBV11-2,ASSLLAGTGDEQF
TRBJ1-3,TRBV20-1,SAENTGTVR
TRBJ1-1,TRBV9,ASQGQMNTEAF
TRBJ2-5,TRBV3-1/TRBV3-2,ASSHLAGGETQY
TRBJ1-2,TRBV6-5,ASSRLWGNYGYT
TRBJ2-1,TRBV6-6,ASRGWLGSSGDEQF
TRBJ1-6,TRBV4-2,ASSQGRQGGYNSPLH
TRBJ1-2,TRBV4-3,ASSQDSTYGYT
TRBJ2-7,TRBV5-6,ASSPNPGRYYEQY
TRBJ2-5,TRBV3-1/TRBV3-2,ASSSLRAASIETQY
TRBJ2-1,TRBV6-5,ATGDRSYNEQF
TRBJ1-3,TRBV11-2,ASSLDLRRDAGSGNTIY
TRBJ2-7,TRBV20-1,SGSEEYEQY
TRBJ2-7,TRBV30,AWSPLGAGGFYEQY
TRBJ1-5,TRBV4-1,ASSQARPRGNQPQH
TRBJ1-2,TRBV2,ASDSDSNYGYT
TRBJ2-1,TRBV5-6,ASSLTGANLYNEQF
TRBJ2-5,TRBV11-1,ASSLDYQETQY
TRBJ2-5,TRBV16,ASSWDSQETQY
TRBJ1-2,TRBV7-9,ASSLVGTAFYGYT
TRBJ1-5,TRBV6-1,ASSEKDRVMNQPQH
TRBJ2-1,TRBV7-6,ASSSPNRGSSYNEQF
TRBJ2-1,TRBV11-2,ASSRPGPISNNEQF
TRBJ2-7,TRBV4-1,ASSQVVTGGPEQY
TRBJ2-3,TRBV2,ASSRGAHTDTQY
TRBJ1-1,TRBV5-1,ASSLFGPVNTEAF
TRBJ2-1,TRBV7-6,ASSFLGSEQF
TRBJ2-5,TRBV7-2,ASSLSLGETQY
TRBJ1-3,TRBV7-9,ASSLQSPGNTIY